A selection of T cell receptor beta chains follows, all from one sample in a study of cytomegalovirus exposure and HLA in healthy donors. Libraries were prepared by immunoSEQ multiplex PCR; TCRdb keeps only in-frame clonotypes and omits some of them. The sample carries more than 95,000 clones, roughly a tenth recorded once. Sequenced: PBMCs. The receptor set was obtained from a man aged 35 to 55 in good health and CMV-seropositive. Each CDR3 is given with its conserved first and last residue. A D gene is named only where the DNA matches it firmly. Clone size, where shown, is once, few, many, or a class for clones that have expanded.

v_call	j_call	clone_size	d_call	cdr3_nt	cdr3_aa
TRBV29-1	TRBJ1-2	few	TRBD1	TGCAGCGTTGAACCCCGGGCGGGACAGCACTATGGCTACACCTTC	CSVEPRAGQHYGYTF
TRBV27	TRBJ2-2	.	.	TGTGCCAGCAGTTTCCTTGCAGGGACGAACACCGGGGAGCTGTTTTTT	CASSFLAGTNTGELFF
TRBV7-8	TRBJ1-4	.	.	TGTGCCAGCAGCCCCCGACAGGCTCCTAATGAAAAACTGTTTTTT	CASSPRQAPNEKLFF
TRBV6-1	TRBJ2-5	.	TRBD1	TGTGCCGGCCGAGGGACAGGGACGGAGACCCAGTACTTC	CAGRGTGTETQYF
TRBV5-4	TRBJ2-3	few	.	TGTGCCAGCAGCTTGGCCGGTCAGGGGTTATTAGATACGCAGTATTTT	CASSLAGQGLLDTQYF
TRBV4-1	TRBJ2-7	.	.	TGCGCCAGCAGTCCATCCGGACTCCATCCGCCGTACTTC	CASSPSGLHPPYF
TRBV2	TRBJ2-4	.	TRBD2	TGTGCCAGCAGGGGCGGAGCGGGACAAAACATTCAGTACTTC	CASRGGAGQNIQYF
TRBV6-1	TRBJ1-2	many	TRBD1	TGTGCCAGCCAGGGACAGGTGGATGGCTACACCTTC	CASQGQVDGYTF
TRBV6-1	TRBJ2-3	few	.	TGTGCCAGCAGAGTCCTAGCACCCACACCTGATACGCAGTATTTT	CASRVLAPTPDTQYF
TRBV7-8	TRBJ2-5	few	TRBD2	TGTGCCAGCAGCTTGGAGAGGTCGCTAGCGGGAGATGAGACCCAGTACTTC	CASSLERSLAGDETQYF
TRBV2	TRBJ1-4	.	TRBD1	TGTGCCAGCAGTGCGGGACAGCGTAATGAAAAACTGTTTTTT	CASSAGQRNEKLFF
TRBV5-4	TRBJ2-2	few	TRBD1	TGTGCCAGCAGCGTCACAGGGGTCGGGAACACCGGGGAGCTGTTTTTT	CASSVTGVGNTGELFF
TRBV5-6	TRBJ1-1	few	TRBD1	TGTGCCAGCAGCTTGGTCGGACAGGGAGGAGCTGAAGCTTTCTTT	CASSLVGQGGAEAFF
TRBV27	TRBJ1-4	.	TRBD1	TGTGCCAGCAGTTTAATACAGGGGGCTGAAAAACTGTTTTTT	CASSLIQGAEKLFF
TRBV6-1	TRBJ2-5	.	.	TGTGCCGTCAGGCTCGGAAAAGAGACCCAGTACTTC	CAVRLGKETQYF
TRBV27	TRBJ2-3	.	TRBD2	TGTGCCAGCGAGAAAAGAGCGGGAGGGCCTAGCACAGATACGCAGTATTTT	CASEKRAGGPSTDTQYF
TRBV25-1	TRBJ1-6	few	.	TGTGCCAGCAGTGAGTTGACGGTGGCGGATTCACCCCTCCACTTT	CASSELTVADSPLHF
TRBV7-8	TRBJ2-1	few	TRBD2	TGTGCCAGCACCCGCGGGACCAAAGGGACTAGCGGGAGCGAATACTACAATGAGCAGTTCTTC	CASTRGTKGTSGSEYYNEQFF
TRBV7-3	TRBJ2-7	.	TRBD2	TGTGCCAGCAGCTTAAGTCGGGGGGACTCCTACGAGCAGTACTTC	CASSLSRGDSYEQYF
TRBV4-3	TRBJ2-7	many	TRBD2	TGCGCCAGCAGCCAAGACCCTAGCGGCTACGAGCAGTACTTC	CASSQDPSGYEQYF
TRBV9	TRBJ2-1	.	.	TGTGCCAGCAGCGCAGGGTGGGGTGGGGACAATGAGCAGTTCTTC	CASSAGWGGDNEQFF
TRBV4-1	TRBJ1-1	.	.	TGCGCCAGCAGCCAAGTGTCTCAGGGAGGGACTGAAGCTTTCTTT	CASSQVSQGGTEAFF
TRBV7-2	TRBJ2-6	.	TRBD1	TGTGCCAGCAGCCGGACAGGAAGGAGCTCTGGGGCCAACGTCCTGACTTTC	CASSRTGRSSGANVLTF
TRBV6-1	TRBJ2-7	.	.	TGTGCCGGCGACAGTTTCGGCGAGCAGTACTTC	CAGDSFGEQYF
TRBV27	TRBJ2-5	few	TRBD2	TGTGCCAGCAGTTCGAGGACTAGCGGGAGCCCCCCAGAGACCCAGTACTTC	CASSSRTSGSPPETQYF